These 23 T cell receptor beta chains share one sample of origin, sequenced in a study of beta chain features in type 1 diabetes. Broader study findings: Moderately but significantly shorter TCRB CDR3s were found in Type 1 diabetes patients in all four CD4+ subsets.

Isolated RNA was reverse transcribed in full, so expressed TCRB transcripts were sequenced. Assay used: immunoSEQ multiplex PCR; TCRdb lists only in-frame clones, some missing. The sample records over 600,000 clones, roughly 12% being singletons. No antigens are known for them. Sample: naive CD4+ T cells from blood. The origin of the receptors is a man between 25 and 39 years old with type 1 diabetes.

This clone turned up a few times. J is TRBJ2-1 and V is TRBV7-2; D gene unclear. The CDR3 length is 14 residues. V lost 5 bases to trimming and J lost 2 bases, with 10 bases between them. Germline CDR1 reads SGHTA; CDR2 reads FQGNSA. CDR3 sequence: CASSDSSPYNEQFF. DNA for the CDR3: TGTGCCAGCAGCGACTCTTCCCCCTACAATGAGCAGTTCTTC.

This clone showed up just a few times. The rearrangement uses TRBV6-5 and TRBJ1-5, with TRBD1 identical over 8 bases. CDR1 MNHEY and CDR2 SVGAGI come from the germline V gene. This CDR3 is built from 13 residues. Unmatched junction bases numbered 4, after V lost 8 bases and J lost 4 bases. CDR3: CASGQGGNQPQHF. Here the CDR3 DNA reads TGTGCCAGCGGACAGGGTGGGAATCAGCCCCAGCATTTT.

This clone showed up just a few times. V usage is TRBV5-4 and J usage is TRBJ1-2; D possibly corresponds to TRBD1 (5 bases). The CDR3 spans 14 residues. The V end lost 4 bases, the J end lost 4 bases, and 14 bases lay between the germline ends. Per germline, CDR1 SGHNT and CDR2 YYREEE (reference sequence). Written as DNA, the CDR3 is TGTGCCAGCAGCCCTCTCGAGGGGTCCTATGGCTACACCTTC. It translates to CASSPLEGSYGYTF.

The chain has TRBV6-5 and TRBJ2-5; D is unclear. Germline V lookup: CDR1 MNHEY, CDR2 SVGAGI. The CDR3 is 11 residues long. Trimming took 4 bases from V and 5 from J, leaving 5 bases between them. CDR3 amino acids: CASSFPETQYF. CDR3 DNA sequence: TGTGCCAGCAGTTTCCCGGAGACCCAGTACTTC.

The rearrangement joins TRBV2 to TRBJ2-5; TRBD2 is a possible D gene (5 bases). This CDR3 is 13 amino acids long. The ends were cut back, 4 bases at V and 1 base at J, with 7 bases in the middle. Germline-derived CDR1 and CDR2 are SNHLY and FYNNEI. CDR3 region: CASSGTSQETQYF. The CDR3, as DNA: TGTGCCAGCAGTGGGACTTCCCAAGAGACCCAGTACTTC.

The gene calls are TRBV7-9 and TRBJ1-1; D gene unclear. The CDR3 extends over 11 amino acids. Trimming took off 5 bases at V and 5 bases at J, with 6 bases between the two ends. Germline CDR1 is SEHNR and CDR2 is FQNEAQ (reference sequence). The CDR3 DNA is TGTGCCAGCAGCCACGGGACTGAAGCTTTCTTT. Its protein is CASSHGTEAFF.

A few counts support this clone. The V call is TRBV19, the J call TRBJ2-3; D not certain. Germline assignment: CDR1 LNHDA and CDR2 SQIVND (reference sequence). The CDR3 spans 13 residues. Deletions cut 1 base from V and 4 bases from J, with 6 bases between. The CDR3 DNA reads TGTGCCAGTAGTATAGGAGGTCCAGATACGCAGTATTTT. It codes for CASSIGGPDTQYF.

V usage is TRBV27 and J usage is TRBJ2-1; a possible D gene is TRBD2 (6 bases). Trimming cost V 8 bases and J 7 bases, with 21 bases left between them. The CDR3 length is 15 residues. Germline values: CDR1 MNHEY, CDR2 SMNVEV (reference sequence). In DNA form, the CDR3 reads TGTGCCAGCTATCATTGGGCTAGCGAGGGGAATGAGCAGTTCTTC. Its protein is CASYHWASEGNEQFF.

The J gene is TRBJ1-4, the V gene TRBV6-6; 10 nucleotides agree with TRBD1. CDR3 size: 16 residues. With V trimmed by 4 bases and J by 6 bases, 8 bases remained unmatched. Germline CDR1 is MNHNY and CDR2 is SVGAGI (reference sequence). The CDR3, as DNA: TGTGCCAGCAGTTCAGCGGGCGGGACAGGGGATGAAAAACTGTTTTTT. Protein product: CASSSAGGTGDEKLFF.

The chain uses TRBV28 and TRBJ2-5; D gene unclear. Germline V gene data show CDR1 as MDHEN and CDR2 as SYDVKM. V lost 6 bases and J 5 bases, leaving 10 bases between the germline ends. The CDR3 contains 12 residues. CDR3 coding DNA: TGTGCCAGCAGGCCCCCCGAGGAGACCCAGTACTTC. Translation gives CASRPPEETQYF.

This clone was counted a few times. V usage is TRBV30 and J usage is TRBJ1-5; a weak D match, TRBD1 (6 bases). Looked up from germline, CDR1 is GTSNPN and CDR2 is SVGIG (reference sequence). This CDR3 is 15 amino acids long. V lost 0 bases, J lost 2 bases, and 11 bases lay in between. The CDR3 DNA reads TGTGCCTGGAGTGTACAGGGCGTCGGCAATCAGCCCCAGCATTTT. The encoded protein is CAWSVQGVGNQPQHF.

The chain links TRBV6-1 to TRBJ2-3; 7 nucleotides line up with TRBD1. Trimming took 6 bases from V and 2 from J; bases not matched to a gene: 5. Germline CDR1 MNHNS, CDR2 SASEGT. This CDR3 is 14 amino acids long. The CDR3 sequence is CASSLDRVTDTQYF. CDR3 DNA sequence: TGTGCCAGCAGCCTTGACAGGGTCACAGATACGCAGTATTTT.

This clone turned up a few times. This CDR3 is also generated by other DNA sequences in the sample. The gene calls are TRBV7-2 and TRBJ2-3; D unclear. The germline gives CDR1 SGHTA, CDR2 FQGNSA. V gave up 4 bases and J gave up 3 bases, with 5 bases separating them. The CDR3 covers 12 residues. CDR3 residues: CASSSNTDTQYF. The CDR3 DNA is TGTGCCAGCAGCTCGAATACAGATACGCAGTATTTT.

The CDR3 DNA follows: TGTGCCAGCAGCTTAACCGGGACGCAGAACTATGGCTACACCTTC. This sequence encodes CASSLTGTQNYGYTF. The chain joins TRBV7-2 to TRBJ1-2; D perhaps matches TRBD1 (5 bases). With 2 bases removed from V and 2 bases from J, the gap between germline ends came to 12 bases. The germline gives CDR1 SGHTA, CDR2 FQGNSA. The CDR3 extends over 15 amino acids.

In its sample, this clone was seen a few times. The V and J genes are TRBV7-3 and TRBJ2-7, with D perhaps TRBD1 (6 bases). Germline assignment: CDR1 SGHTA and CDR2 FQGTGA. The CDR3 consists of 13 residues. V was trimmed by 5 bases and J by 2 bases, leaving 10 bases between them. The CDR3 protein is CASSPGQTYEQYF. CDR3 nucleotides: TGTGCCAGCAGCCCAGGACAGACCTACGAGCAGTACTTC.

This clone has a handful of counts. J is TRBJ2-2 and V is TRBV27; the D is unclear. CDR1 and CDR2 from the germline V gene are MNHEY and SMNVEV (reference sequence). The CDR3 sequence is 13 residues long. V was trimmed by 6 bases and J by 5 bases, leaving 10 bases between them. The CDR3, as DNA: TGTGCCAGCAGCTTAAGGAGAACCGGGGAGCTGTTTTTT. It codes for CASSLRRTGELFF.

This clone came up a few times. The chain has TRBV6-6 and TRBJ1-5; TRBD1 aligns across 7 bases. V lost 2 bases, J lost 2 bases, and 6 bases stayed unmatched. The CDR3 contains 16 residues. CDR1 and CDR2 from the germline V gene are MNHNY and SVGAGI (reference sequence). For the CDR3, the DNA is TGTGCCAGCAGTTACCGAGACAGGGTTCGCAATCAGCCCCAGCATTTT. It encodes CASSYRDRVRNQPQHF.

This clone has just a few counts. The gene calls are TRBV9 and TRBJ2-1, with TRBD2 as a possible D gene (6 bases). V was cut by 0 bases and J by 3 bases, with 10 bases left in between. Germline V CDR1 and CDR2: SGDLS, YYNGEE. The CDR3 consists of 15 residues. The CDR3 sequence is CASSVGAGFYNEQFF. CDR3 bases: TGTGCCAGCAGCGTAGGGGCGGGGTTCTACAATGAGCAGTTCTTC.

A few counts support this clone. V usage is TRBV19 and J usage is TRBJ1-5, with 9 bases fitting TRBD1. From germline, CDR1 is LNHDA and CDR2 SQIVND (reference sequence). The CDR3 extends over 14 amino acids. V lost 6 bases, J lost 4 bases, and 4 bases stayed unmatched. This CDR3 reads CASRLTGGNQPQHF. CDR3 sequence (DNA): TGTGCCAGTAGACTGACAGGGGGAAATCAGCCCCAGCATTTT.

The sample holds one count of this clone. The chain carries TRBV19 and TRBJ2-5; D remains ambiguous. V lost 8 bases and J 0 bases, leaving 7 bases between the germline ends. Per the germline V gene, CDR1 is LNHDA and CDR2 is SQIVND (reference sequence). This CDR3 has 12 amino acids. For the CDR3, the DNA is TGTGCCAGTTCGAAGTACCAAGAGACCCAGTACTTC. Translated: CASSKYQETQYF.

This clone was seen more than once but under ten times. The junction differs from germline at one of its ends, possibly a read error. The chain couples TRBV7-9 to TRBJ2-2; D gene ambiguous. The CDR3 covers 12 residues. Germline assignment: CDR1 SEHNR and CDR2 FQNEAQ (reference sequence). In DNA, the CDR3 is TGTGCCAGCACCTTAGTTACCGGGGAGCTGTTTTTT. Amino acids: CASTLVTGELFF.

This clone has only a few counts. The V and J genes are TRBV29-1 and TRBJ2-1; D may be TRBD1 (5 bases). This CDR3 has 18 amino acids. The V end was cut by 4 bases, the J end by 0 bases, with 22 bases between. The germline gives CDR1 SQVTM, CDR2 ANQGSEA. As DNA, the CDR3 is TGCAGCGTTGTAGGGGTCTACCCTTCCAGGAGCTCCTACAATGAGCAGTTCTTC. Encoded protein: CSVVGVYPSRSSYNEQFF.

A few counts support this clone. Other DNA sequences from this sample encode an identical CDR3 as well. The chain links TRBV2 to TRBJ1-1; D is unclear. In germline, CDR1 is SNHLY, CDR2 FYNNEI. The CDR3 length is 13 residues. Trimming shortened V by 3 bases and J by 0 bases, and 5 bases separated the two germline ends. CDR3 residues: CASSDVLNTEAFF. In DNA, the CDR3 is TGTGCCAGCAGTGATGTATTGAACACTGAAGCTTTCTTT.